The next 10 T cell receptor beta chains were all read from a single sample in a study of blood T cell repertoires in COVID-19. Measured with immunoSEQ multiplex PCR; TCRdb has only the in-frame clones, and not every one. The repertoire includes roughly 200,000 clones, about 85% of them detected once, and 6.2% sits in the top ten. Specimen: PBMCs or T cells enriched from blood (not recorded which). Receptors were obtained from a man aged 35 to 55 who had recovered from COVID-19.

The chain is built from TRBV5-1 and TRBJ2-2; no firm D call. Germline CDR1 SGHRS, CDR2 YFSETQ. The CDR3 covers 14 residues. The V and J ends lost 4 bases and 3 bases respectively, with 10 bases between them. Written as DNA, the CDR3 is TGCGCCAGCAGCGCTAACGTGGACACCGGGGAGCTGTTTTTT. Residues: CASSANVDTGELFF.

This rearrangement joins TRBV30 to TRBJ1-2; 10 nucleotides match TRBD1. The germline V gene encodes CDR1 GTSNPN and CDR2 SVGIG (reference sequence). CDR3 size: 14 residues. Trimming at V came to 4 bases and at J to 12 bases, leaving 14 bases not matched to a gene. CDR3 residues: CAWNPLNRDRGHTF. The CDR3 nucleotides are TGTGCCTGGAATCCATTGAACCGGGACAGGGGTCACACCTTC. Using reference TRBV30 and TRBJ1-2 for the parts outside the CDR3, the full variable domain is SQTIHQWPATLVQPVGSPLSLECTVEGTSNPNLYWYRQAAGRGLQLLFYSVGIGQISSEVPQNLSASRPQDRQFILSSKKLLLSDSGFYLCAWNPLNRDRGHTFGSGTRLTVV.

The CDR3 sequence: CASGKERGRGYTF. The CDR3 DNA reads TGTGCCAGCGGGAAGGAAAGGGGGCGAGGCTACACCTTC. The chain is built from TRBV3-1 (or the pseudogene TRBV3-2) and TRBJ1-2; 7 positions agree with TRBD1. CDR1 LGHDT and CDR2 YNNKEL come from the germline V gene (reference sequence). Losses at the gene ends were 8 bases for V and 8 bases for J; bases not matched to a gene: 11. CDR3 size: 13 residues.

The chain couples TRBV4-1 to TRBJ2-1, with 10 nucleotides matching TRBD1. Germline CDR1 is MGHRA and CDR2 is YSYEKL. V was pared by 3 bases and J by 9 bases, with 8 bases of the junction left unmatched. The CDR3 spans 15 residues. Here the CDR3 DNA reads TGCGCCAGCAGCCATTCGGGACAGGGGACTGGTGAGCAGTTCTTC. It encodes CASSHSGQGTGEQFF.

V gene TRBV2 combines with J gene TRBJ1-5; D unclear. The ends were cut back, 8 bases at V and 8 bases at J, with 16 bases in the middle. Per the germline V gene, CDR1 is SNHLY and CDR2 is FYNNEI. CDR3 length: 13 amino acids. The CDR3 reads CASQPKELKPQHF. The DNA of the CDR3 is TGTGCCAGCCAACCAAAGGAGCTGAAGCCCCAGCATTTT.

The V and J genes are TRBV29-1 and TRBJ2-1; D may be TRBD2 (6 bases). V shed 7 bases and J shed 4 bases, with 17 bases lying between them. This CDR3 contains 14 residues. The germline gives CDR1 SQVTM, CDR2 ANQGSEA. In DNA form, the CDR3 reads TGCAGCGGGGGTAACGGGGGTTTTTACAATGAGCAGTTCTTC. It translates to CSGGNGGFYNEQFF.

This chain uses TRBV9 with TRBJ2-6; TRBD1 matches 7 bases. V gave up 4 bases and J gave up 2 bases; unmatched junction bases: 6. CDR1 is SGDLS and CDR2 is YYNGEE in the germline V gene. This CDR3 region has 16 residues. Here the CDR3 reads CASSFPQGAGANVLTF. The CDR3, as DNA: TGTGCCAGCAGCTTTCCTCAGGGGGCTGGGGCCAACGTCCTGACTTTC.

The rearrangement links TRBV28 to TRBJ1-5; D may be TRBD1 (5 bases). Germline values: CDR1 MDHEN, CDR2 SYDVKM. Trimming shortened V by 0 bases and J by 4 bases, and 7 bases separated the two germline ends. This CDR3 spans 14 amino acids. CDR3 coding DNA: TGTGCCAGCAGTTTATGGGAGGGGAATCAGCCCCAGCATTTT. This codes for CASSLWEGNQPQHF.

J is TRBJ1-5 and V is TRBV19; D ambiguous. Looked up from germline, CDR1 is LNHDA and CDR2 is SQIVND (reference sequence). This CDR3 is 15 amino acids long. Trimming took 1 base from V and 3 from J, leaving 10 bases between them. CDR3 bases: TGTGCCAGTAGTATAGCCCAGCGGTACAATCAGCCCCAGCATTTT. Amino acids: CASSIAQRYNQPQHF.

The gene calls are TRBV28 and TRBJ1-4; D ambiguous. Germline loops: CDR1 MDHEN, CDR2 SYDVKM. V lost 5 bases, J lost 4 bases, and 11 bases lay in between. The CDR3 covers 14 residues. The CDR3 nucleotides read TGTGCCAGCAGTCCCCCCGGGGTTAATGAAAAACTGTTTTTT. Protein product: CASSPPGVNEKLFF.